This TCR beta chain was sequenced during a study of healthy donors' naive CD4 and CD8 T cells. Overall study context: All functional IMGT TCR alpha variants were covered by new primers.

CDR3 length: 12 amino acids. The junction had 5 bases not matched to a gene; V was cut back by 4 bases and J by 5 bases. In germline, CDR1 is SQVTM, CDR2 ANQGSEA. Study results and caveats: Roughly 13% of CD4/CD8 propensity variance appeared explained by V, J and CDR3 charge. Naive CD4+ and CD8+ cells reportedly differed in usage of most V and J genes.

Naive T cells were sorted: CD4+CD8-CD45RO-CD45RA+ for CD4+, CD8+CD4-CD45RA+CD27bright for CD8+. This clonotype was found once. What it recognizes is unknown. TCR libraries were built from 500 to 600 ng of total RNA by linear amplification. TCRdb processed the reads anew with MiXCR; each CDR3 protein has one entry. The table has some 190,000 distinct CDR3 sequences, about 76% seen once; the top ten hold roughly 2.4%. The TCR sequence derives from a pool of human donors in good health; the sample pools cells from several healthy donors. The specimen sequenced was naive CD4+ and CD8+ T cells sorted from blood, pooled from several donors. The chain couples TRBV29-1 to TRBJ2-7; TRBD2 aligns across 7 bases. The chain's CDR3 is CSVGREQDEQYF. The CDR3 DNA is TGCAGCGTTGGGCGGGAGCAAGACGAGCAGTACTTC.